The entry below describes one T cell receptor (beta chain). What it binds is not known. The study used a library that attached unique molecular identifiers to individual cDNA molecules. TCRdb independently ran MiXCR on the RACE reads; one entry per CDR3 protein. Seen here are 30,000 to 40,000 distinct CDR3 sequences, roughly 13% observed once, and the top ten hold roughly 2.1%. The sample originates from a study of human T cells and chemical hapten exposure. Study-wide results and caveats: Expanded TCR counts at PT1 were positively correlated with the patch test score. Donors' alopecia may make their immune response differ from healthy people's.

Germline V gene data show CDR1 as MGHRA and CDR2 as YSYEKL. The CDR3 contains 12 residues. Trimming removed 4 bases from V and 8 bases from J, with 8 bases in between. Time point: patch test 3, about 24 weeks after DPC sensitization. The treatment was: therapeutic diphenylcyclopropenone sensitization with weekly scalp DPC. Total RNA extraction was carried out from unfractionated whole blood. This specimen was whole blood, taken in connection with sensitization to the hapten diphenylcyclopropenone (DPC). This rearrangement joins TRBV4-1 to TRBJ1-4; D ambiguous. The TCR sequence derives from a woman aged 40 to 50 with alopecia areata. Some clones in this sample may be carry-over from other donors' samples. This chain's CDR3 is CASSRSGEKLFF. The CDR3 nucleotides are TGCGCCAGCAGCCGTTCCGGGGAAAAACTGTTTTTT.